One and the same sample provided the 11 T cell receptor beta chains below, sequenced in a study of cytomegalovirus exposure and HLA in healthy donors. PCR primers comprised 60 Vbeta and 13 Jbeta primers. The method was immunoSEQ multiplex PCR; TCRdb's version includes in-frame clones alone and lacks a portion of them. The table lists 200,000 to 250,000 clones, about 80% of them singletons. Sequencing was carried out using PBMCs. Receptor source: a man aged 18 to 29 in good health and CMV-seronegative.

The chain couples TRBV27 to TRBJ1-2, with 8 positions matching TRBD1. The CDR3 runs to 13 residues. CDR1 is MNHEY and CDR2 is SMNVEV in the germline V gene (reference sequence). J lost 8 bases, V lost 4 bases, and 6 bases had no gene match. The CDR3 loop is CASSWQGAGGYTF. CDR3 bases: TGTGCCAGCAGTTGGCAGGGGGCAGGGGGCTACACCTTC.

This chain uses TRBV9 with TRBJ2-3, with 7 positions matching TRBD2. The V gene's germline CDR1 is SGDLS and CDR2 YYNGEE. There are 16 residues in the CDR3. V dropped 2 bases and J dropped 2; count of bases not matched to a gene: 8. CDR3 nucleotide sequence: TGTGCCAGCAGCGTGGCGGGAGCCCACTACACAGATACGCAGTATTTT. This gives the protein CASSVAGAHYTDTQYF.

The gene calls are TRBV9 and TRBJ2-7; 10 bases match TRBD1. Trimming took 0 bases from V and 6 from J; bases not matched to a gene: 9. The CDR3 extends over 16 amino acids. Germline CDR1 reads SGDLS; CDR2 reads YYNGEE. CDR3 bases: TGTGCCAGCAGCGTAGATGGCGGGGACAGGGGAATCGAGCAGTACTTC. It encodes CASSVDGGDRGIEQYF. The complete variable domain, with remaining parts taken from reference TRBV9 and TRBJ2-7, reads DSGVTQTPKHLITATGQRVTLRCSPRSGDLSVYWYQQSLDQGLQFLIQYYNGEERAKGNILERFSAQQFPDLHSELNLSSLELGDSALYFCASSVDGGDRGIEQYFGPGTRLTVT.

V gene TRBV4-1 combines with J gene TRBJ2-3; 9 bases are shared with TRBD1. Germline V lookup: CDR1 MGHRA, CDR2 YSYEKL. This CDR3 has 17 residues. Unmatched junction bases numbered 8, after V lost 0 bases and J lost 4 bases. CDR3 bases: TGCGCCAGCAGCCAAGATCAGTGGGACAGGGTGGCAGATACGCAGTATTTT. It specifies CASSQDQWDRVADTQYF.

In this sample, this clone turned up a few times. This chain uses TRBV2 with TRBJ1-1, with TRBD1 identical over 8 bases. Per germline, CDR1 SNHLY and CDR2 FYNNEI. The CDR3 is made up of 15 amino acids. With 3 bases clipped from V and 0 bases from J, the junction kept 3 bases outside the gene matches. CDR3 coding DNA: TGTGCCAGCAGTGATGAGACAGGGGTGAACACTGAAGCTTTCTTT. Its translation: CASSDETGVNTEAFF.

The DNA for the CDR3 is TGTGCCAGCAGTTCTGGACAGAACTACGAGCAGTACTTC. Amino acids: CASSSGQNYEQYF. The chain links TRBV28 to TRBJ2-7; D may be TRBD1 (6 bases). Between the trimmed V and J ends, which lost 4 bases and 3 bases, there was a span of 10 bases. This CDR3 is built from 13 residues. Germline assignment: CDR1 MDHEN and CDR2 SYDVKM.

This clone turned up a few times. This sequence joins TRBV25-1 and TRBJ2-5; 9 nucleotides agree with TRBD2. Germline lookup yields CDR1 MGHDK and CDR2 SYGVNS. CDR3 length: 14 residues. Trimming took 0 bases from V and 5 from J; bases not matched to a gene: 1. The CDR3 DNA reads TGTGCCAGCAGTGAATATAGCGGGAGCGAGACCCAGTACTTC. This codes for CASSEYSGSETQYF.

The rearrangement joins TRBV2 to TRBJ2-7; TRBD2 agrees at 8 bases. Germline loops: CDR1 SNHLY, CDR2 FYNNEI. The trim removed 7 bases at V and 3 bases at J, leaving 5 bases unmatched. CDR3 size: 13 residues. The CDR3 DNA sequence: TGTGCCAGCAAAGCGGGAGAGATCTACGAGCAGTACTTC. Protein: CASKAGEIYEQYF.

This sequence joins TRBV7-2 and TRBJ1-5; 7 bases align to TRBD1. Germline V CDR1 and CDR2: SGHTA, FQGNSA. The CDR3 is 15 amino acids. V shed 1 base and J 2 bases; nucleotides not matched to a gene: 2. DNA of the CDR3: TGTGCCAGCAGCTTAGACAGGGGAGGCAATCAGCCCCAGCATTTT. Protein: CASSLDRGGNQPQHF.

The chain uses TRBV30 and TRBJ1-5; 9 nucleotides align to TRBD1. CDR3 length: 15 residues. Germline V CDR1 and CDR2: GTSNPN, SVGIG (reference sequence). The trim removed 1 base at V and 4 bases at J, leaving 5 bases unmatched. The CDR3 DNA sequence: TGTGCCTGGAGTGCCATGACAGGGGGAAATCAGCCCCAGCATTTT. It yields the protein CAWSAMTGGNQPQHF.

Of note for this clone: An end of the junction does not agree with germline; a read error may underlie this. The chain carries TRBV7-9 and TRBJ1-1; D unclear. Germline V gene data show CDR1 as SEHNR and CDR2 as FQNEAQ (reference sequence). The CDR3 is made up of 15 amino acids. CDR3 nucleotide sequence: TGTTCCAGCAGCTTAGACCGACAAGTGAACACTGAAGCTTTCTTT. Protein sequence: CSSSLDRQVNTEAFF.